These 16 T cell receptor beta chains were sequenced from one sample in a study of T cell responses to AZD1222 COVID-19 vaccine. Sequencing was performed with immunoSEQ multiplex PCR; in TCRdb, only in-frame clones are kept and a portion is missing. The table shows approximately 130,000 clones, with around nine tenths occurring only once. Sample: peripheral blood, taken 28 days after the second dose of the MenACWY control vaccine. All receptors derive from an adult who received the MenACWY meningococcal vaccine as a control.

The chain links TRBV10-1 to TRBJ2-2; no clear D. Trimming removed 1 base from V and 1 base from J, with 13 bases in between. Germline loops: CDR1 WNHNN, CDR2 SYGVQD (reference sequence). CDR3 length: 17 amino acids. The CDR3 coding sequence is TGCGCCAGCAGTGAGTTCCGGACCAGCTTGAACACCGGGGAGCTGTTTTTT. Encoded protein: CASSEFRTSLNTGELFF.

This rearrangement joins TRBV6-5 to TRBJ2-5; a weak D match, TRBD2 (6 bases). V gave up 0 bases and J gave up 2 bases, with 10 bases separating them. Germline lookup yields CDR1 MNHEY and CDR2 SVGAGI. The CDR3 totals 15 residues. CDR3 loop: CASSYSASGQETQYF. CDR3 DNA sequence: TGTGCCAGCAGTTACTCGGCCAGCGGGCAAGAGACCCAGTACTTC.

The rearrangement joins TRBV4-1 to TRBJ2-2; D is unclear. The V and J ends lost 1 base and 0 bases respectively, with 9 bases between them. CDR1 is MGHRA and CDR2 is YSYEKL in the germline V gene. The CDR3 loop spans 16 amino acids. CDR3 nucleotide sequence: TGCGCCAGCAGCCAAGTGGGATCGCCGAACACCGGGGAGCTGTTTTTT. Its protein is CASSQVGSPNTGELFF.

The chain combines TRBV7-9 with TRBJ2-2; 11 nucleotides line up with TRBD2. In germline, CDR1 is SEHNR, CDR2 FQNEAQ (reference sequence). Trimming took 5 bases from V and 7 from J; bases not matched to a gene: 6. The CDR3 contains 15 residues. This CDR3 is CASSILAGAGGELFF. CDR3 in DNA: TGTGCCAGCAGCATACTAGCGGGAGCGGGCGGGGAGCTGTTTTTT.

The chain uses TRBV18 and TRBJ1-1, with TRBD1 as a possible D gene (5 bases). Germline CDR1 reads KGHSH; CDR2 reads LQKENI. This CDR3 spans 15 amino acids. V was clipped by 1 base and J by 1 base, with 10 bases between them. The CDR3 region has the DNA TGTGCCAGCTCACCACGGTTCGGACAGAACACTGAAGCTTTCTTT. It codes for CASSPRFGQNTEAFF.

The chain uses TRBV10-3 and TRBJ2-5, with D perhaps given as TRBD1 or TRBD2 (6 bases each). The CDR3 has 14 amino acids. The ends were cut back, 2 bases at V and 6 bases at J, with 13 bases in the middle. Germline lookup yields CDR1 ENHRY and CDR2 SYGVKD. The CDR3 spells CAISEEGGKKTQYF. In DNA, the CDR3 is TGTGCCATCAGTGAGGAAGGGGGGAAGAAGACCCAGTACTTC.

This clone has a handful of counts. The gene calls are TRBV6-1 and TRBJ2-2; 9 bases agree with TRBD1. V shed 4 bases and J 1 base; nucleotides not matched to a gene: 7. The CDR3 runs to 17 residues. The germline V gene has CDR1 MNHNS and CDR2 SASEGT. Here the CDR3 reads CASSALQGAVNTGELFF. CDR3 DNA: TGTGCCAGCAGTGCCTTACAGGGGGCAGTGAACACCGGGGAGCTGTTTTTT.

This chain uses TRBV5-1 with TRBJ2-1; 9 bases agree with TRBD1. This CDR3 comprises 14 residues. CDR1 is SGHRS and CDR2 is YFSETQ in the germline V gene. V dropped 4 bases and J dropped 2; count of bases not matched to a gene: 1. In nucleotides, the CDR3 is TGCGCCAGCAGCCGGGACAGGGCCTACAATGAGCAGTTCTTC. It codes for CASSRDRAYNEQFF.

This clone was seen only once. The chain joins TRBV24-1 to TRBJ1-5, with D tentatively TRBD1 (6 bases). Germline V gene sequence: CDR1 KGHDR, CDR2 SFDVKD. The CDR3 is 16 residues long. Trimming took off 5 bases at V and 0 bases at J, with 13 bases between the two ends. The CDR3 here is CATSAGGGHSNQPQHF. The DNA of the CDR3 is TGTGCCACCAGTGCGGGGGGCGGCCATAGCAATCAGCCCCAGCATTTT.

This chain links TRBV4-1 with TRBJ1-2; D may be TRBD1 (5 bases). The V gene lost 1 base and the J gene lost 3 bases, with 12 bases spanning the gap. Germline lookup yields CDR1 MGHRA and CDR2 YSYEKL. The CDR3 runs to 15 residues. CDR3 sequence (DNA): TGCGCCAGCAGCCAAGTGGTAGGGGTGGACTATGGCTACACCTTC. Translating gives CASSQVVGVDYGYTF.

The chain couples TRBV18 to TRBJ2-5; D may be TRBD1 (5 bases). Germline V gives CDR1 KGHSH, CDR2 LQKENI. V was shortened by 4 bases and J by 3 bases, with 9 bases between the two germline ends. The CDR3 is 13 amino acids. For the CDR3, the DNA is TGTGCCAGCTCACTCGCACAGGAAGAGACCCAGTACTTC. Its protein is CASSLAQEETQYF.

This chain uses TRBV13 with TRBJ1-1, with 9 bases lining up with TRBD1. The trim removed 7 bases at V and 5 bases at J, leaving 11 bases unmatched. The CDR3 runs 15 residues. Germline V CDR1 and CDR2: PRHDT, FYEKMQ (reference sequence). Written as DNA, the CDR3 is TGTGCCAGCACCGAAGGGGGACAGGGTGGTACTGAAGCTTTCTTT. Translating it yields CASTEGGQGGTEAFF.

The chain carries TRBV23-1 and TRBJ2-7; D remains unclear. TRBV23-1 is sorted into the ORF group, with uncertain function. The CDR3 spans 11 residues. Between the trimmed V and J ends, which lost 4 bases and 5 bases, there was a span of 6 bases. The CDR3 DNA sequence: TGCGCCAGCAGTCCTGTTCACGAGCAGTACGTC. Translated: CASSPVHEQYV.

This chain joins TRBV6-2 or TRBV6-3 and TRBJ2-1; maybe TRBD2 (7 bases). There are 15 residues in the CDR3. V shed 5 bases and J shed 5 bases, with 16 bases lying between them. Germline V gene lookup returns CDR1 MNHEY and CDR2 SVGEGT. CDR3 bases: TGTGCCAGCAGTAAAGTTCGGGGGGCCGACAATGAGCAGTTCTTC. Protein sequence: CASSKVRGADNEQFF.

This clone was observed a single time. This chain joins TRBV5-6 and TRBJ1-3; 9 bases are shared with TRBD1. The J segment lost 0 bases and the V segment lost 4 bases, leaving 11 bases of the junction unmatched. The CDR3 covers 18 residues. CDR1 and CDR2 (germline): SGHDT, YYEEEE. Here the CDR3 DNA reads TGTGCCAGCAGCACCGGGACAGGGCGGCTGAGCTCTGGAAACACCATATATTTT. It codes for CASSTGTGRLSSGNTIYF.

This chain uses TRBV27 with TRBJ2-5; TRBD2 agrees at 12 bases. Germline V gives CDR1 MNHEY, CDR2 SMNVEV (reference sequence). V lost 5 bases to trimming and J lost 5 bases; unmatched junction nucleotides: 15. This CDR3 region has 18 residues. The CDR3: CASSHQKTSGRSGETQYF. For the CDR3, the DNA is TGTGCCAGCAGTCATCAGAAGACTAGCGGGAGATCAGGGGAGACCCAGTACTTC.